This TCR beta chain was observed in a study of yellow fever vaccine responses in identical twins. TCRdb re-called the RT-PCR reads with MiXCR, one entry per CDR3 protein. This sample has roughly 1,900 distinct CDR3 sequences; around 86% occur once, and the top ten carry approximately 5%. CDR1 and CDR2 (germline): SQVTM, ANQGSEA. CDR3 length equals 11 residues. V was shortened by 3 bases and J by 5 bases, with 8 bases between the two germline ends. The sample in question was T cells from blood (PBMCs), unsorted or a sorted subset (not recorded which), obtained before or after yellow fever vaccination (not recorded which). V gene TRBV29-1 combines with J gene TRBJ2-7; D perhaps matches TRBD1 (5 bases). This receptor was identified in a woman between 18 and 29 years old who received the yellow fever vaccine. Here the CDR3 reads CSVDSGNEQYF. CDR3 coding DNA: TGCAGCGTTGACTCAGGGAACGAGCAGTACTTC.